Below, one TCR beta chain is given with its context. Its antigen is not known. CDR1 SGDLS and CDR2 YYNGEE come from the germline V gene. Trimming left V 3 bases short and J 5 bases short, with 14 bases between. This CDR3 is built from 14 residues. The sample is drawn from a study of beta chain features in type 1 diabetes. Study results and caveats: In comparison with healthy donors, patients had naive, central memory and Treg TCRB repertoires that appeared more similar. Among all four CD4+ subsets, Type 1 diabetes patients had TCRB CDR3s that were moderately but significantly shorter.

Isolated RNA was reverse transcribed in full, so expressed TCRB transcripts were sequenced. Sequencing was performed with immunoSEQ multiplex PCR; in TCRdb, only in-frame clones are kept and a portion is missing. The sample shows hundreds of thousands of clones, around 15% of them seen only once. This rearrangement joins TRBV9 to TRBJ1-1; D gene unclear. Sequenced material: naive CD4+ T cells from blood. The receptor was isolated from a man younger than 35 with type 1 diabetes. CDR3 bases: TGTGCCAGCAGCGGTCCGGGCTCGGGTACTGAAGCTTTCTTT. Translated: CASSGPGSGTEAFF.